What follows is one T cell receptor beta chain and its context. This specimen comes from a study of cytomegalovirus exposure and HLA in healthy donors. V was clipped by 11 bases and J by 1 base, with 11 bases between them. The CDR3 is made up of 12 amino acids. Germline V lookup: CDR1 MNHEY, CDR2 SVGAGI. With 60 Vbeta and 13 Jbeta primers, the PCR was carried out. Repertoires were generated with immunoSEQ multiplex PCR, while TCRdb's copy carries only in-frame clones and drops some. The sample shows 200,000 to 250,000 clones, approximately 87% of them seen only once. The sequence was collected from a human donor in good health. This rearrangement joins TRBV6-5 to TRBJ1-1, with D possibly being TRBD1 (5 bases). The sequencing sample was made of PBMCs. The CDR3 region has the DNA TGTGCCCTAGGGGCAGCGAACACTGAAGCTTTCTTT. Amino acids: CALGAANTEAFF.